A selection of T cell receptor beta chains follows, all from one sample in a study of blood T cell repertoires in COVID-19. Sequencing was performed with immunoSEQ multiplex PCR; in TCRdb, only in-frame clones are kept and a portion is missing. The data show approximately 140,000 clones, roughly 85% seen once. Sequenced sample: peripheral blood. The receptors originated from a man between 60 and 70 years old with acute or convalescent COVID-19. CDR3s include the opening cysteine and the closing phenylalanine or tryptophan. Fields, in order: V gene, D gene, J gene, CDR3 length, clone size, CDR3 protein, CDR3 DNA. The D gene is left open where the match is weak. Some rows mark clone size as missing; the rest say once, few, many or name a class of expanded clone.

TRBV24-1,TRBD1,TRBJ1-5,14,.,CATSTGQANQPQHF,TGTGCCACCTCGACCGGACAGGCAAATCAGCCCCAGCATTTT
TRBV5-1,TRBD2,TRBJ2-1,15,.,CASSGGLALPNEQFF,TGCGCCAGCAGCGGGGGACTAGCGCTCCCCAATGAGCAGTTCTTC
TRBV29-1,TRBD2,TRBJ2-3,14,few,CSVEASGNTDTQYF,TGCAGCGTTGAAGCTAGCGGGAACACAGATACGCAGTATTTT
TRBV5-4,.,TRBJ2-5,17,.,CASSLARGGGSWETQYF,TGTGCCAGCAGCTTGGCGAGAGGGGGGGGCTCCTGGGAGACCCAGTACTTC
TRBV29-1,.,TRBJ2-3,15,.,CSVETPRRRTDTQYF,TGCAGCGTTGAGACCCCGCGGCGGAGAACAGATACGCAGTATTTT
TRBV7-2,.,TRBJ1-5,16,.,CASSPWGGGNNQPQHF,TGTGCCAGCAGCCCCTGGGGAGGGGGGAACAATCAGCCCCAGCATTTT
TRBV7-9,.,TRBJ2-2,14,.,CASSLPPLRGELFF,TGTGCCAGCAGCTTACCCCCCTTGCGGGGGGAGCTGTTTTTT
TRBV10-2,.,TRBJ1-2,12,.,CASSASAEGYTF,TGCGCCAGCAGTGCATCTGCGGAGGGCTACACCTTC
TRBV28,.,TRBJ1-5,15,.,CASSLLGRDYQPQHF,TGTGCCAGCAGTCTTTTGGGCAGGGATTATCAGCCCCAGCATTTT
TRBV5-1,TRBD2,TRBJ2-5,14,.,CASSLSGIDGTQYF,TGCGCCAGCAGCCTTAGCGGGATTGATGGGACCCAGTACTTC
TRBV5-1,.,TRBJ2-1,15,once,CASSLVGGSYNEQFF,TGCGCCAGCAGCTTGGTGGGGGGCTCCTACAATGAGCAGTTCTTC
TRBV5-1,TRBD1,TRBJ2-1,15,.,CASSTGTGWDNEQFF,TGCGCCAGCAGCACGGGGACAGGGTGGGACAATGAGCAGTTCTTC
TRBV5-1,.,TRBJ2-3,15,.,CASRTSGQGTDTQYF,TGCGCCAGCAGAACCTCGGGACAAGGCACAGATACGCAGTATTTT
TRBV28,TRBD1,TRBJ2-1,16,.,CASSPPRDRGRNEQFF,TGTGCCAGCAGCCCCCCCCGGGACAGGGGGCGCAATGAGCAGTTCTTC
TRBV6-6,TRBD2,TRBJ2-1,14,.,CASSNSGRFYEQFF,TGTGCCAGCAGCAATAGCGGGAGGTTCTATGAGCAGTTCTTC
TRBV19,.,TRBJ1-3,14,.,CATAYGVSGNTIYF,TGTGCCACCGCCTACGGGGTATCCGGAAACACCATATATTTT
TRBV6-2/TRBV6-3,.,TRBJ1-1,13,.,CASSYSTGTEAFF,TGTGCCAGCAGTTACTCGACGGGGACTGAAGCTTTCTTT
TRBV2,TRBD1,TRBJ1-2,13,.,CASNGQGANGYTF,TGTGCCAGCAATGGACAGGGGGCCAATGGCTACACCTTC
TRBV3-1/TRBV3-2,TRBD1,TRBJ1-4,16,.,CASSQATGVSGEKLFF,TGTGCCAGCAGCCAAGCGACAGGGGTCTCAGGGGAAAAACTGTTTTTT
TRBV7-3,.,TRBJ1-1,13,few,CASKDSASTEAFF,TGTGCCAGCAAGGACAGCGCCAGCACTGAAGCTTTCTTT
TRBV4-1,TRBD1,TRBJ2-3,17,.,CASSLQGVDRSVDTQYF,TGCGCCAGCAGCCTACAGGGGGTCGATAGATCAGTAGATACGCAGTATTTT
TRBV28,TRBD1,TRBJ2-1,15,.,CASSLTGLAYNEQFF,TGTGCCAGCAGTCTGACAGGGTTAGCCTACAATGAGCAGTTCTTC
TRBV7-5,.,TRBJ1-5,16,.,CVRSRRQGASNQPQHF,TGTGTCAGAAGCCGTAGACAGGGGGCAAGCAATCAGCCCCAGCATTTT
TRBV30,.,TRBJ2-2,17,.,CAWSGRGLATNTGELFF,TGTGCCTGGAGTGGGAGGGGTCTAGCGACCAACACCGGGGAGCTGTTTTTT
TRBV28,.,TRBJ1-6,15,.,CASSLEGAGVSPLHF,TGTGCCAGCAGTTTAGAGGGTGCTGGGGTTTCACCCCTCCACTTT
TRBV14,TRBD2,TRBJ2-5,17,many,CASSPGLAGVGQETQYF,TGTGCCAGCAGCCCGGGACTAGCGGGAGTTGGGCAAGAGACCCAGTACTTC
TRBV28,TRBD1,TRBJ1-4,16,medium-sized,CASSPTRGQGTEKLFF,TGTGCCAGCAGTCCCACCCGTGGACAGGGAACTGAAAAACTGTTTTTT
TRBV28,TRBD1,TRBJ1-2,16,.,CASSFGRGTAFYGYTF,TGTGCCAGCAGTTTCGGTCGCGGGACAGCCTTCTATGGCTACACCTTC
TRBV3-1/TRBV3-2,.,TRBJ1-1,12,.,CASSPGGTEAFF,TGTGCCAGCAGCCCTGGGGGGACTGAAGCTTTCTTT
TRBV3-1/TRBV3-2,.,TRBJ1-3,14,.,CASSLGGSGNTIYF,TGTGCCAGCAGCCTGGGGGGCTCTGGAAACACCATATATTTT
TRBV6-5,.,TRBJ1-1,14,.,CASRLHGGDTEAFF,TGTGCCAGCAGACTACACGGAGGGGACACTGAAGCTTTCTTT
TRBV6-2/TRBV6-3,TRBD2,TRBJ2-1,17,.,CASSYSGLAGIYNEQFF,TGTGCCAGCAGTTACTCGGGGCTAGCGGGAATCTACAATGAGCAGTTCTTC
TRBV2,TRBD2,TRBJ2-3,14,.,CASSVAGVRNTQYF,TGTGCCAGCAGTGTAGCGGGAGTGAGGAATACGCAGTATTTT
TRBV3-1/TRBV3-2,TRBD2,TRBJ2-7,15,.,CASSLSGRGRYEQYF,TGTGCCAGCAGCCTAAGCGGGAGGGGAAGGTACGAGCAGTACTTC
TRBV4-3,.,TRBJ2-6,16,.,CASSQEISSGANVLTF,TGCGCCAGCAGCCAAGAAATCAGTTCTGGGGCCAACGTCCTGACTTTC
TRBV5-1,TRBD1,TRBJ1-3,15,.,CASSSGQGSGNTIYF,TGCGCCAGCAGCTCCGGACAGGGGAGCGGAAACACCATATATTTT
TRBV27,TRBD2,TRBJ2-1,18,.,CASSPGTSGLSSYNEQFF,TGTGCCAGCAGTCCCGGGACTAGCGGACTGAGCTCCTACAATGAGCAGTTCTTC
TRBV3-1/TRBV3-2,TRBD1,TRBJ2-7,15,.,CASSQLPQGAHEQYF,TGTGCCAGCAGCCAACTTCCCCAGGGGGCCCACGAGCAGTACTTC
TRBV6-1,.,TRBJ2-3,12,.,CASSELQWSQYF,TGTGCCAGCAGTGAACTTCAGTGGTCGCAGTATTTT
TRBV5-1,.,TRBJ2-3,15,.,CASSWSGNLGDTQYF,TGCGCCAGCAGCTGGAGCGGAAACCTTGGGGATACGCAGTATTTT
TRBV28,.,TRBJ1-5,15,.,CASSSLAGSNQPQHF,TGTGCCAGCAGTTCGCTGGCGGGGAGCAATCAGCCCCAGCATTTT
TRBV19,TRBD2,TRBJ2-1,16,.,CASSRGLAGGYNEQFF,TGTGCCAGTAGTAGAGGACTAGCGGGAGGCTACAATGAGCAGTTCTTC
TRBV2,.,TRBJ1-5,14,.,CASTYRGSNQPQHF,TGTGCCAGCACCTACCGGGGGAGCAATCAGCCCCAGCATTTT
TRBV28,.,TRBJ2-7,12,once,CASSPPQYEQYF,TGTGCCAGCAGTCCCCCACAGTACGAGCAGTACTTC
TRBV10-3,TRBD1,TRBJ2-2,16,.,CAISPGTGGETGELFF,TGTGCCATCAGTCCCGGGACAGGGGGCGAGACCGGGGAGCTGTTTTTT